The present entry profiles one T cell receptor (beta chain) with its context. Original processing notes: Reference gene primer amplification gave nucleated cell count estimates. The assay was immunoSEQ multiplex PCR, and TCRdb's table has in-frame clones only and misses some. V and J calls and clone size are those listed in that table; D and trimming were worked out from the DNA. Here the sample spans 85,000 to 95,000 clones, around 87% being singletons. This entry is derived from a study of blood T cell repertoires in COVID-19. Study as a whole: Material from acute and convalescent COVID-19 was sourced from the United States, Italy and Spain. Sources were T cells, B-cell-depleted T cells, or PBMCs; the material itself was cDNA or gDNA.

Germline V lookup: CDR1 LNHDA, CDR2 SQIVND (reference sequence). V lost 4 bases to trimming and J lost 1 base, with 19 bases between them. The CDR3 is made up of 17 amino acids. V and J are TRBV19 and TRBJ2-5, with a tentative D call TRBD2 (7 bases). The receptor was derived from a human donor with acute or convalescent COVID-19. The donor label of this sample is uncertain. Material: peripheral blood. CDR3 DNA sequence: TGTGCCAGTAGTACACCCGCGAGGGGGGGCCGCCAAGAGACCCAGTACTTC. It yields the protein CASSTPARGGRQETQYF.